Presented here are 5 T cell receptor beta chains from one specimen sequenced in a study of blood T cell repertoires in COVID-19. The table came from immunoSEQ multiplex PCR; TCRdb's copy has only in-frame clones and leaves some out. The profile shows a few hundred thousand clones, roughly nine tenths of them singletons. The sample was PBMCs or T cells enriched from blood (not recorded which). The source of these receptors is a man aged 18-30 years who had recovered from COVID-19.

The gene calls are TRBV2 and TRBJ1-1; D is possibly TRBD1 (5 bases). Trimming pared 7 bases from V and 4 bases from J, leaving 19 bases between. Per germline, CDR1 SNHLY and CDR2 FYNNEI. The CDR3 runs to 15 residues. CDR3 residues: CASTPLRRGGTEAFF. CDR3 coding DNA: TGTGCCAGCACCCCTCTCCGAAGGGGAGGCACTGAAGCTTTCTTT.

The rearrangement uses TRBV11-3 and TRBJ2-1; the match to TRBD1 covers 11 bases. Per germline, CDR1 SGHNT and CDR2 YENEEA. Germline trimming cut 2 bases from V and 10 bases from J; bases unmatched to any gene: 7. The CDR3 has 15 amino acids. The CDR3 bases are TGTGCCAGCAGCTTAACCGGGACAGGGGGAGTAGAGCAGTTCTTC. Its translation is CASSLTGTGGVEQFF.

The chain employs TRBV12-5 and TRBJ1-1, with D unclear. This CDR3 region has 13 residues. Looked up from germline, CDR1 is LGHNT and CDR2 is FRNRAP. V was pared by 2 bases and J by 1 base, with 5 bases between. As DNA, the CDR3 is TGTGCTAGTGGTTTGTCCGGGAACACTGAAGCTTTCTTT. Translated, it gives CASGLSGNTEAFF.

This CDR3 reads CASSDSQGHNYGYTF. The CDR3 DNA reads as TGTGCCAGCAGTGATTCTCAGGGGCATAACTATGGCTACACCTTC. This chain uses TRBV2 with TRBJ1-2; D may be TRBD1 (6 bases). V lost 3 bases and J 1 base, leaving 12 bases between the germline ends. The CDR3 totals 15 residues. Germline CDR1 is SNHLY and CDR2 is FYNNEI.

The rearrangement uses TRBV5-4 and TRBJ1-4; 9 bases align to TRBD1. The junction had 7 bases not matched to a gene; V was cut back by 4 bases and J by 0 bases. CDR3 length equals 17 residues. The germline gives CDR1 SGHNT, CDR2 YYREEE (reference sequence). CDR3 coding DNA: TGTGCCAGCAGCAGAGGCCGGGACAGGGCAACTAATGAAAAACTGTTTTTT. Its translation is CASSRGRDRATNEKLFF.